This T cell receptor beta chain was found in a study of response to subunit inactivated influenza vaccine. This clonotype was found a few times. A single record per CDR3 protein comes from TCRdb applying MiXCR to the RT-PCR reads. The sample contains 150,000 to 200,000 distinct CDR3 sequences, approximately 12% of which appear only once. Germline V gives CDR1 MDHEN, CDR2 SYDVKM. The CDR3 is made up of 17 amino acids. Deletions cut 5 bases from V and 2 bases from J, with 21 bases between. The same sample was also studied in work on T cells expressing NK-cell markers. Per that study: The authors made TCR beta cDNA libraries by 5'RACE template switching. This switching added a universal primer site and UMIs. Among CD8+ T cells from about 6 donors, dominant NKG2C+ clonotypes accounted for roughly 1.0-7.0%. Expanded NKG2C+ T cell clones were not confirmed as HCMV-specific.

This clonotype originated in a man aged 50 to 59 who received an inactivated influenza vaccine. The chain recombines TRBV28 with TRBJ2-5; the D gene could be TRBD1 or TRBD2 (5 bases each). The sample was CD8+ T cells sorted from PBMCs, taken approximately 12 days after vaccination. The CDR3 coding sequence is TGTGCCAGCAGTATACCCCGGGGCAGCCTCTATCAAGAGACCCAGTACTTC. Encoded protein: CASSIPRGSLYQETQYF.